This TCR beta chain was recorded in a study of shared clonotypes between healthy human individuals. Repertoires were generated with immunoSEQ multiplex PCR, while TCRdb's copy carries only in-frame clones and drops some. The repertoire holds roughly 2.2 million clones, 85% to 95% seen once, with approximately 0.4% in the top ten. This clone was seen just once. With 4 bases removed from V and 2 bases from J, the gap between germline ends came to 15 bases. CDR3 length: 15 amino acids. Per the germline V gene, CDR1 is SGHAT and CDR2 is FQNNGV. This sequence was found in a man between 18 and 29 years old in good health. Some clones in this sample may be carry-over from other donors' samples. Sequenced input: naive CD4+ T cells from PBMCs. Specified subset: CD45RA+ positively selected. The chain employs TRBV11-2 and TRBJ2-7; D may be TRBD2 (6 bases). CDR3 amino acids: CASSSSGGETYEQYF. For the CDR3, the DNA is TGTGCCAGCAGCTCCTCCGGGGGAGAAACCTACGAGCAGTACTTC.